The TCR beta chain described here comes from a study of preoperative IRX-2 immunotherapy in early breast cancer. Clones were read by immunoSEQ multiplex PCR, and TCRdb kept only the in-frame ones, dropping some. The sample yields about 98,000 clones, roughly 88% seen once. Treatment: preoperative locoregional IRX-2 cytokine immunotherapy. Preoperative locoregional IRX-2 cytokine immunotherapy was tested in the phase Ib source study. V trimming: 6 bases; J trimming: 5 bases; junction bases outside the gene matches: 9. Germline CDR1 and CDR2: MNHGY and SAAAGT. This CDR3 has 15 amino acids. This TCR was sampled from a human donor with breast cancer. This specimen consisted of tumor tissue, obtained after IRX-2 immunotherapy. The chain combines TRBV6-8 with TRBJ2-2; 7 nucleotides align to TRBD1. The CDR3 DNA reads as TGTGCCAGCAGAAATCCACAGGGGAGAACCGGGGAGCTGTTTTTT. Amino acids: CASRNPQGRTGELFF.